This T cell receptor beta chain was captured by sequencing in a study of blood T cells in healthy people across ages. Study results and limitations: Both higher diversity and more naive CD4+ cells marked long-lived donors when set against aged donors.

Regarding this clonotype: Antigen specificity is unknown.

A second PCR of about 6 to 12 cycles used a sample-barcoded 5' primer and a J-beta primer mix. One entry per CDR3 protein results from TCRdb running MiXCR on the 5' RACE reads. The sample includes hundreds of thousands of distinct CDR3 sequences, 56% of them seen just once. Sequencing was carried out using blood. This receptor was identified in a man in his forties in good health.

DNA of the CDR3: TGCAGGGAGGGTCGAGCCTACTACGAGCAGTACTTC. This encodes CREGRAYYEQYF. The chain carries TRBV29-1 and TRBJ2-7; D perhaps matches TRBD2 (6 bases). The CDR3 extends over 12 amino acids. The V gene's germline CDR1 is SQVTM and CDR2 ANQGSEA.